This TCR beta chain was found in a study of breast tumors, draining lymph nodes, adjacent tissues. Notes on the study in general: Luminal-like breast cancer showed significantly greater tumor-nontumor repertoire similarity than basal-like breast cancer did. Tumor T cell lymph node origin was a supported hypothesis, not proven.

TCRdb passed the multiplex PCR reads through MiXCR, listing each CDR3 protein once. The sample gives approximately 37,000 distinct CDR3 sequences, 35% to 45% of which show up once; roughly 11% is in the top ten. This clonotype was seen many times. Its antigen is unidentified. Germline V gene data show CDR1 as SGHKS and CDR2 as YYEKEE (reference sequence). The CDR3 is 15 residues long. The V segment lost 4 bases and the J segment 4 bases; nucleotides outside the gene matches: 9. The material sequenced was breast tumor tissue. The rearrangement links TRBV5-5 to TRBJ2-5, with 8 positions matching TRBD2. The clonotype originates from a female donor with breast cancer. Some clones in this sample may be carry-over from other donors' samples. CDR3 bases: TGTGCCAGCAGCAGGGGACTAGGGGGTAGAGAGACCCAGTACTTC. As protein: CASSRGLGGRETQYF.